The clone carrying this T cell receptor beta chain was picked up one time. The V gene lost 5 bases and the J gene lost 10 bases, with 15 bases spanning the gap. CDR3 size: 13 residues. Per germline, CDR1 LNHDA and CDR2 SQIVND (reference sequence). Terminally differentiated effector memory CD45RA+ cells were left out of the naive CD8 fraction, which was CD45RO-negative and positively selected for CCR7. The sample belongs to a study of shared clonotypes between healthy human individuals. The table came from immunoSEQ multiplex PCR; TCRdb's copy has only in-frame clones and leaves some out. The sample has roughly 2,000,000 clones; approximately 95% are singletons.

The chain couples TRBV19 to TRBJ2-1; D call uncertain. The sequenced sample consisted of naive CD8+ T cells sorted from blood. The source of this sequence is a man in his late teens or twenties in good health. The CDR3 nucleotides read TGTGCCAGTAGTGCCACCCTTATAAACGAGCAGTTCTTC. Its protein product is CASSATLINEQFF.